The 32 T cell receptor beta chains below all came from one sample that was sequenced in a study of cytomegalovirus exposure and HLA in healthy donors. Amplification used 60 Vbeta primers and 13 Jbeta primers. The data were produced by immunoSEQ multiplex PCR, yet TCRdb's version contains in-frame clones alone and is incomplete. The sample shows about 110,000 clones, around 80% of them seen only once. Specimen: PBMCs. The receptors derive from a man between 60 and 70 years old in good health and CMV-seronegative.

A few counts support this clone. This rearrangement joins TRBV28 to TRBJ1-4; D perhaps matches TRBD1 (5 bases). The CDR3 consists of 15 residues. Germline V gene data show CDR1 as MDHEN and CDR2 as SYDVKM. The V gene lost 3 bases and the J gene lost 4 bases, with 12 bases spanning the gap. CDR3 DNA: TGTGCCAGCAGTTTCGGGGGACTTGGTAATGAAAAACTGTTTTTT. Its translation: CASSFGGLGNEKLFF.

V and J are TRBV2 and TRBJ2-7; 9 bases agree with TRBD1. V lost 10 bases and J lost 0; bases outside the gene matches: 7. Germline lookup yields CDR1 SNHLY and CDR2 FYNNEI. This CDR3 has 14 amino acids. The CDR3 region is CATQQGASSYEQYF. The CDR3 nucleotides read TGTGCCACCCAACAGGGGGCGAGCTCCTACGAGCAGTACTTC.

The J gene is TRBJ2-2, the V gene TRBV5-6; perhaps TRBD2 as D (6 bases). The CDR3 is made up of 13 amino acids. In germline, CDR1 is SGHDT, CDR2 YYEEEE. Trimming stripped 2 bases from V and 5 bases from J, with 7 bases between. CDR3 loop: CASSFGRTGELFF. The DNA for the CDR3 is TGTGCCAGCAGCTTCGGGAGAACCGGGGAGCTGTTTTTT.

The J gene is TRBJ2-5, the V gene TRBV4-1; 7 bases align to TRBD2. V lost 2 bases, J lost 2 bases, and 8 bases stayed unmatched. The CDR3 is made up of 16 amino acids. Germline CDR1 and CDR2: MGHRA and YSYEKL. CDR3 sequence (DNA): TGCGCCAGCAGCCAAAACCTCGGGCGGGGGCAAGAGACCCAGTACTTC. It encodes CASSQNLGRGQETQYF.

The chain's CDR3 is CASSQNYQETQYF. CDR3 DNA: TGTGCCAGCAGCCAGAACTACCAAGAGACCCAGTACTTC. The chain has TRBV16 and TRBJ2-5; no firm D call. This CDR3 is 13 amino acids long. V lost 3 bases, J lost 0 bases, and 5 bases lay in between. CDR1 and CDR2 (germline): KGHSY, FQNENV.

CDR3 nucleotides: TGTGCCAGCAGACCGACTAGCTTAGGGGAGACCCAGTACTTC. It is translated as CASRPTSLGETQYF. V gene TRBV5-4 combines with J gene TRBJ2-5; 7 nucleotides align to TRBD2. Germline values: CDR1 SGHNT, CDR2 YYREEE (reference sequence). CDR3 length equals 14 residues. V lost 5 bases to trimming and J lost 5 bases; unmatched junction nucleotides: 9.

This sequence joins TRBV28 and TRBJ1-2; 9 nucleotides line up with TRBD1. V lost 2 bases and J lost 8; bases outside the gene matches: 6. The CDR3 spans 14 residues. Germline CDR1 is MDHEN and CDR2 is SYDVKM. CDR3 DNA: TGTGCCAGCAGTTTAGACAGGGGGGGTGGAGGCTACACCTTC. Its protein product is CASSLDRGGGGYTF.

The V and J genes are TRBV7-9 and TRBJ2-7; 9 positions match TRBD2. CDR3 length: 16 amino acids. The germline gives CDR1 SEHNR, CDR2 FQNEAQ (reference sequence). Trimming removed 1 base from V and 5 bases from J; junction bases left unmatched: 9. In DNA, the CDR3 is TGTGCCAGCAGCTTAGGGGTAGCGGGGGTTCTCAACGAGCAGTACTTC. Protein sequence: CASSLGVAGVLNEQYF. Looking up the rest from reference TRBV7-9 and TRBJ2-7 gives the full variable domain: DTGVSQNPRHKITKRGQNVTFRCDPISEHNRLYWYRQTLGQGPEFLTYFQNEAQLEKSRLLSDRFSAERPKGSFSTLEIQRTEQGDSAMYLCASSLGVAGVLNEQYFGPGTRLTVT.

The gene calls are TRBV2 and TRBJ2-5; a weak D match, TRBD2 (6 bases). Germline CDR1 is SNHLY and CDR2 is FYNNEI. Trimming stripped 8 bases from V and 5 bases from J, with 18 bases between. This CDR3 has 14 residues. In DNA form, the CDR3 reads TGTGCCAGCGGGGCGGGGAGGAACCGGGAGACCCAGTACTTC. This gives the protein CASGAGRNRETQYF.

V gene TRBV6-5 combines with J gene TRBJ1-1; the match to TRBD1 covers 8 bases. Germline CDR1 reads MNHEY; CDR2 reads SVGAGI. The CDR3 sequence is 14 residues long. J was trimmed by 4 bases and V by 5 bases; bases with no gene match: 6. In DNA form, the CDR3 reads TGTGCCAGCAGTCTCAGGGGGCAGGGCACTGAAGCTTTCTTT. Its translation: CASSLRGQGTEAFF.

The rearrangement uses TRBV4-2 and TRBJ2-2; possibly TRBD1 for D (7 bases). This CDR3 region has 16 residues. CDR1 is LGHNA and CDR2 is YNFKEQ in the germline V gene. The V end was cut by 4 bases, the J end by 6 bases, with 18 bases between. For the CDR3, the DNA is TGTGCCAGCAGCCGGGGGGTTGACAGGGAGGCCGGGGAGCTGTTTTTT. It specifies CASSRGVDREAGELFF.

In this sample, this clone turned up once. The V gene is TRBV5-1, the J gene TRBJ2-3; no firm D call. The CDR3 runs 13 residues. V was clipped by 3 bases and J by 2 bases, with 7 bases between them. Germline V lookup: CDR1 SGHRS, CDR2 YFSETQ. CDR3 loop: CASSSYSTDTQYF. The CDR3 bases are TGCGCCAGCAGCTCATACTCCACAGATACGCAGTATTTT.

The chain carries TRBV2 and TRBJ1-5; 8 bases match TRBD1. Trimming removed 4 bases from V and 4 bases from J; junction bases left unmatched: 3. Per germline, CDR1 SNHLY and CDR2 FYNNEI. CDR3 length: 14 amino acids. CDR3 in DNA: TGTGCCAGCAGTGGGACAGGGCAAAATCAGCCCCAGCATTTT. It encodes CASSGTGQNQPQHF.

The chain uses TRBV5-1 and TRBJ1-5; TRBD1 might be the D (6 bases). V was pared by 0 bases and J by 3 bases, with 10 bases between. Germline-derived CDR1 and CDR2 are SGHRS and YFSETQ. The CDR3 consists of 15 residues. CDR3 loop: CASSLDGGLNQPQHF. DNA for the CDR3: TGCGCCAGCAGCTTGGACGGGGGGCTCAATCAGCCCCAGCATTTT.

The V call is TRBV11-2, the J call TRBJ2-3; TRBD2 agrees at 7 bases. Trimming removed 5 bases from V and 2 bases from J; junction bases left unmatched: 7. Germline CDR1 reads SGHAT; CDR2 reads FQNNGV. CDR3 size: 15 residues. This chain's CDR3 is CASSPPGLNTDTQYF. In nucleotides, the CDR3 is TGTGCCAGCAGCCCCCCGGGACTAAACACAGATACGCAGTATTTT.

The chain combines TRBV28 with TRBJ1-1, with D possibly being TRBD1 (6 bases). V shed 5 bases and J shed 1 base, with 11 bases lying between them. The germline gives CDR1 MDHEN, CDR2 SYDVKM. The CDR3 is made up of 14 amino acids. The CDR3, as DNA: TGTGCCAGCAGTCCCGGGACAAGGAACACTGAAGCTTTCTTT. Translation: CASSPGTRNTEAFF.

The V call is TRBV28, the J call TRBJ2-7, with D perhaps matching TRBD1 (5 bases). V lost 2 bases and J 3 bases, leaving 20 bases between the germline ends. The CDR3 is made up of 17 amino acids. Germline V gene lookup returns CDR1 MDHEN and CDR2 SYDVKM. CDR3 in DNA: TGTGCCAGCAGTTTACGGTCTTTTGGGGCAGTGGACTACGAGCAGTACGTC. Translating it yields CASSLRSFGAVDYEQYV.

This rearrangement joins TRBV30 to TRBJ1-2; a possible D gene is TRBD1 (6 bases). The CDR3 length is 12 residues. Germline V gene lookup returns CDR1 GTSNPN and CDR2 SVGIG (reference sequence). V was pared by 2 bases and J by 12 bases, with 16 bases between. The CDR3 sequence: CAWSKQQGRNTF. In DNA, the CDR3 is TGTGCCTGGAGTAAGCAACAGGGCCGGAACACCTTC.

The rearrangement uses TRBV5-1 and TRBJ2-5, with 7 bases that match TRBD2. The CDR3 has 15 amino acids. Germline V CDR1 and CDR2: SGHRS, YFSETQ. V shed 1 base and J 3 bases; nucleotides not matched to a gene: 6. The CDR3 protein is CASSLFGGGEETQYF. The CDR3 coding sequence is TGCGCCAGCAGCTTGTTTGGTGGGGGGGAAGAGACCCAGTACTTC.

The chain couples TRBV18 to TRBJ1-4; no definite D call. V was pared by 2 bases and J by 10 bases, with 11 bases between. CDR1 and CDR2 from the germline V gene are KGHSH and LQKENI. This CDR3 has 13 amino acids. DNA for the CDR3: TGTGCCAGCTCACCAGGGCCCGAGGGAAAACTGTTTTTT. Translation: CASSPGPEGKLFF.

The J gene is TRBJ2-7, the V gene TRBV14, with D perhaps TRBD1 (5 bases). CDR3 size: 15 residues. Per germline, CDR1 SGHDN and CDR2 FVKESK. V was cut by 4 bases and J by 4 bases, with 17 bases left in between. As DNA, the CDR3 is TGTGCCAGCAGCCCAAGATTGGACACCTATTACGAGCAGTACTTC. Protein: CASSPRLDTYYEQYF.

This rearrangement joins TRBV5-6 to TRBJ1-3; the match to TRBD1 covers 8 bases. There are 14 residues in the CDR3. V lost 7 bases to trimming and J lost 0 bases; unmatched junction nucleotides: 3. Per the germline V gene, CDR1 is SGHDT and CDR2 is YYEEEE. For the CDR3, the DNA is TGTGCCAGCGGACAGGGAATCTCTGGAAACACCATATATTTT. Its translation is CASGQGISGNTIYF.

This clone was counted only a few times. This sequence joins TRBV5-1 and TRBJ1-5, with 8 bases matching TRBD1. Trimming at V came to 2 bases and at J to 4 bases, leaving 5 bases not matched to a gene. CDR3 size: 15 residues. Germline CDR1 SGHRS, CDR2 YFSETQ. CDR3: CASSFSGQGNQPQHF. CDR3 nucleotides: TGCGCCAGCAGCTTCTCAGGACAGGGAAATCAGCCCCAGCATTTT.

This chain links TRBV2 with TRBJ1-6, with TRBD1 matching 9 bases. From germline, CDR1 is SNHLY and CDR2 FYNNEI. With V trimmed by 9 bases and J by 6 bases, 9 bases remained unmatched. This CDR3 is built from 15 residues. Here the CDR3 DNA reads TGTGCCAGTATAACAGGGGGCCAAATTAATTCACCCCTCCACTTT. Translation gives CASITGGQINSPLHF.

The chain is built from TRBV5-1 and TRBJ1-4; D unclear. The length of the CDR3 is 15 residues. Germline loops: CDR1 SGHRS, CDR2 YFSETQ. V was trimmed by 4 bases and J by 7 bases, leaving 17 bases between them. The CDR3 nucleotides read TGCGCCAGCAGCCCGGGGAGCCTAAATAGTGAAAAACTGTTTTTT. Its translation: CASSPGSLNSEKLFF.

The chain links TRBV25-1 to TRBJ1-3, with D hard to call. This CDR3 is 14 amino acids long. V lost 9 bases, J lost 0 bases, and 12 bases lay in between. The germline V gene has CDR1 MGHDK and CDR2 SYGVNS. CDR3 coding DNA: TGTGCCAGTAGTTATCAGTCCTCTGGAAACACCATATATTTT. Encoded protein: CASSYQSSGNTIYF.

The chain couples TRBV14 to TRBJ2-6, with TRBD1 matching 8 bases. The trim removed 2 bases at V and 1 base at J, leaving 7 bases unmatched. CDR1 is SGHDN and CDR2 is FVKESK in the germline V gene. CDR3 length: 18 amino acids. CDR3 sequence reads: CASSQWTGSRSGANVLTF. In DNA form, the CDR3 reads TGTGCCAGCAGCCAATGGACAGGGTCAAGGTCTGGGGCCAACGTCCTGACTTTC.

The chain has TRBV2 and TRBJ1-4; TRBD1 matches at 9 bases. This CDR3 has 12 residues. Losses at the gene ends were 8 bases for V and 13 bases for J; bases not matched to a gene: 8. In germline, CDR1 is SNHLY, CDR2 FYNNEI. CDR3 bases: TGTGCCAGCGCACAGGGGGCATCAGGACTGTTTTTT. Encoded protein: CASAQGASGLFF.

This sequence joins TRBV10-3 and TRBJ2-2; tentatively, D is TRBD1 (5 bases). Trimming left V 2 bases short and J 0 bases short, with 10 bases between. The CDR3 is 16 residues long. The germline CDR1 and CDR2 sequences are ENHRY and SYGVKD. Here the CDR3 reads CAISEGAKANTGELFF. DNA for the CDR3: TGTGCCATCAGTGAGGGGGCTAAGGCGAACACCGGGGAGCTGTTTTTT.

CDR3 region: CSVTNVGGGTGELFF. The CDR3 coding sequence is TGCAGCGTTACAAACGTGGGGGGTGGCACCGGGGAGCTGTTTTTT. V and J are TRBV29-1 and TRBJ2-2; perhaps TRBD2 as D (6 bases). The V end was cut by 5 bases, the J end by 4 bases, with 17 bases between. CDR3 length equals 15 residues. Germline loops: CDR1 SQVTM, CDR2 ANQGSEA.

The rearrangement uses TRBV13 and TRBJ2-7; TRBD2 agrees at 9 bases. V was pared by 5 bases and J by 7 bases, with 9 bases of the junction left unmatched. CDR1 PRHDT and CDR2 FYEKMQ come from the germline V gene (reference sequence). The CDR3 length is 14 residues. CDR3 sequence reads: CASSQLGTSNEQYF. The CDR3 region has the DNA TGTGCCAGCAGCCAACTTGGGACTAGCAATGAGCAGTACTTC.

The chain employs TRBV18 and TRBJ1-2, with unresolved D. CDR3 length: 15 amino acids. Germline V lookup: CDR1 KGHSH, CDR2 LQKENI. V gave up 2 bases and J gave up 3 bases, with 13 bases separating them. Here the CDR3 DNA reads TGTGCCAGCTCACCATACTGGGGAGGTGACTATGGCTACACCTTC. It translates to CASSPYWGGDYGYTF.